This T cell receptor beta chain was sequenced in a study of T cells in Graves' hyperthyroidism and ophthalmopathy. TCR beta CDR3 sequences were amplified from RNA transcripts. In the first-round RT-PCR of the TCR CDR3, the HTBI primer set was used. TCRdb called the multiplex PCR reads again in MiXCR, with one record for every CDR3 protein. The data show roughly 840,000 distinct CDR3 sequences, around 38% seen once. There are many counts of this clonotype. The germline CDR1 and CDR2 sequences are SGHTA and FQGNSA. The CDR3 runs 12 residues. V was shortened by 1 base and J by 8 bases, with 8 bases between the two germline ends.

This TCR was sampled from a man aged 18 to 35 with Graves' hyperthyroidism. This sequence joins TRBV7-2 and TRBJ1-1; D ambiguous. The specimen sequenced was blood. In DNA form, the CDR3 reads TGTGCCAGCAGCTTAGTACCAGTCGAAGCTTTCTTT. As protein: CASSLVPVEAFF.